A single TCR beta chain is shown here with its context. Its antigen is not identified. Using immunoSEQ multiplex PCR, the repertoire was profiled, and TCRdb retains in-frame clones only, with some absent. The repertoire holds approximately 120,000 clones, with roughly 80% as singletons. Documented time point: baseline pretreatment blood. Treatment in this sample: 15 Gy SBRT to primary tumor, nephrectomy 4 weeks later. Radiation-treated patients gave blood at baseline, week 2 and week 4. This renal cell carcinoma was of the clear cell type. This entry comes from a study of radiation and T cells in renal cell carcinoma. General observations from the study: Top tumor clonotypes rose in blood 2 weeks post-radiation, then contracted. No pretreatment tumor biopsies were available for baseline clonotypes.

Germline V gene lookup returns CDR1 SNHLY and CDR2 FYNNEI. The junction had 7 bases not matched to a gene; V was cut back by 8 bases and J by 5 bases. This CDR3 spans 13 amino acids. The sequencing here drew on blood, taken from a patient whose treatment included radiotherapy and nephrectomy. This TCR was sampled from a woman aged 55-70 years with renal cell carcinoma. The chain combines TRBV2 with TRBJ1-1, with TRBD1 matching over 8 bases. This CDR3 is CASVEDRETEAFF. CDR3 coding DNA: TGTGCCAGCGTTGAGGACAGGGAGACTGAAGCTTTCTTT.